The 11 T cell receptor beta chains reported below all come from one sample, sequenced in a study of Tregs in tolerant kidney transplant recipients. The protocol was immunoSEQ multiplex PCR, while the TCRdb copy is restricted to in-frame clones and leaves out a portion. The repertoire holds roughly 250,000 clones, with roughly 84% as singletons. Sequenced: CD4+ T cells from blood. All receptors derive from a human donor in good health.

The V and J genes are TRBV29-1 and TRBJ2-1; D is unclear. The germline CDR1 and CDR2 sequences are SQVTM and ANQGSEA. Trimming took 6 bases from V and 0 from J, leaving 12 bases between them. CDR3 size: 14 residues. The CDR3 DNA is TGCAGCGTCCCCTTAGTGGTCTCCTACAATGAGCAGTTCTTC. It translates to CSVPLVVSYNEQFF.

The chain is built from TRBV9 and TRBJ1-1; 8 nucleotides align to TRBD1. V shed 0 bases and J 11 bases; nucleotides not matched to a gene: 6. CDR3 size: 13 residues. Germline CDR1 and CDR2: SGDLS and YYNGEE. The CDR3 nucleotides are TGTGCCAGCAGCGTAGACCCAGGGGGCTTTGCTTTCTTT. Encoded protein: CASSVDPGGFAFF.

The chain is built from TRBV5-4 and TRBJ1-2; D remains ambiguous. V gave up 0 bases and J gave up 1 base, with 7 bases separating them. Germline lookup yields CDR1 SGHNT and CDR2 YYREEE (reference sequence). The CDR3 extends over 14 amino acids. The DNA of the CDR3 is TGTGCCAGCAGCTTGGACCCGCTTAACTATGGCTACACCTTC. It is translated as CASSLDPLNYGYTF.

The rearrangement links TRBV5-4 to TRBJ2-3; D remains unclear. Germline V CDR1 and CDR2: SGHNT, YYREEE (reference sequence). The CDR3 has 13 residues. Between the trimmed V and J ends, which lost 6 bases and 2 bases, there was a span of 10 bases. The CDR3 spells CASNLPPTDTQYF. CDR3 nucleotides: TGTGCCAGCAACCTACCCCCCACAGATACGCAGTATTTT.

As to this clone: Compared with germline, one end of the junction differs, possibly owing to a read error. The chain carries TRBV18 and TRBJ1-2, with 7 nucleotides matching TRBD1. There are 15 residues in the CDR3. Germline V gives CDR1 KGHSH, CDR2 LQKENI. The chain's CDR3 is CASSPLKDRQGGYTF. The CDR3 region has the DNA TGTGCCAGCTCCCCACTTAAGGACAGGCAGGGTGGCTACACCTTC. Combining the CDR3 with reference TRBV18 and TRBJ1-2 gives the whole variable domain NAGVMQNPRHLVRRRGQEARLRCSPMKGHSHVYWYRQLPEEGLKFMVYLQKENIIDESGMPKERFSAEFPKEGPSILRIQQVVRGDSAAYFCASSPLKDRQGGYTFGSGTRLTVV.

This chain connects TRBV4-2 to TRBJ1-4; 8 nucleotides align to TRBD1. Germline CDR1 is LGHNA and CDR2 is YNFKEQ. With 5 bases clipped from V and 0 bases from J, the junction kept 17 bases outside the gene matches. This CDR3 spans 20 amino acids. In DNA, the CDR3 is TGTGCCAGCAGCTCCATATTAGTCCCGGACAGGGCTGCAACTAATGAAAAACTGTTTTTT. Amino acids: CASSSILVPDRAATNEKLFF.

The CDR3 sequence: CASRTNRASGNTIYF. Here the CDR3 DNA reads TGTGCCAGTAGGACCAACAGAGCTTCTGGAAACACCATATATTTT. V usage is TRBV19 and J usage is TRBJ1-3; D not resolved. V was shortened by 6 bases and J by 1 base, with 13 bases between the two germline ends. The CDR3 is made up of 15 amino acids. The germline V gene encodes CDR1 LNHDA and CDR2 SQIVND (reference sequence). Full variable domain (rest looked up from reference TRBV19 and TRBJ1-3): DGGITQSPKYLFRKEGQNVTLSCEQNLNHDAMYWYRQDPGQGLRLIYYSQIVNDFQKGDIAEGYSVSREKKESFPLTVTSAQKNPTAFYLCASRTNRASGNTIYFGEGSWLTVV.

In the case of this clone: The same CDR3 can be traced to other DNA sequences in this sample. This rearrangement joins TRBV18 to TRBJ2-7; 8 bases fit TRBD1. CDR1 KGHSH and CDR2 LQKENI come from the germline V gene. There are 13 residues in the CDR3. J was trimmed by 4 bases and V by 3 bases; bases with no gene match: 2. The CDR3 region has the DNA TGTGCCAGCTCACCCCAGGGGGCTTACGAGCAGTACTTC. As protein: CASSPQGAYEQYF.

The V call is TRBV5-1, the J call TRBJ2-2; TRBD1 is a possible D gene (5 bases). Germline CDR1 and CDR2: SGHRS and YFSETQ. This CDR3 comprises 15 residues. V was shortened by 4 bases and J by 6 bases, with 16 bases between the two germline ends. CDR3 DNA sequence: TGCGCCAGCAGCGCCTCAAGGGGTGGCGCCGGGGAGCTGTTTTTT. Its protein product is CASSASRGGAGELFF.

The J gene is TRBJ2-3, the V gene TRBV5-4, with D tentatively TRBD1 (6 bases). V dropped 1 base and J dropped 5 bases, with 20 bases sitting between them. The CDR3 is made up of 17 amino acids. Germline-derived CDR1 and CDR2 are SGHNT and YYREEE (reference sequence). CDR3 sequence reads: CASSLSIRTEAGDTQYF. The CDR3 bases are TGTGCCAGCAGCTTGAGTATCAGGACAGAGGCAGGAGATACGCAGTATTTT.

CDR3 coding DNA: TGTGCCAGCTCACCGCTCGCTAGTGAAAAACTGTTTTTT. Translated: CASSPLASEKLFF. This chain links TRBV18 with TRBJ1-4; D gene uncertain. This CDR3 has 13 residues. Trimming removed 3 bases from V and 7 bases from J, with 9 bases in between. Germline V CDR1 and CDR2: KGHSH, LQKENI.